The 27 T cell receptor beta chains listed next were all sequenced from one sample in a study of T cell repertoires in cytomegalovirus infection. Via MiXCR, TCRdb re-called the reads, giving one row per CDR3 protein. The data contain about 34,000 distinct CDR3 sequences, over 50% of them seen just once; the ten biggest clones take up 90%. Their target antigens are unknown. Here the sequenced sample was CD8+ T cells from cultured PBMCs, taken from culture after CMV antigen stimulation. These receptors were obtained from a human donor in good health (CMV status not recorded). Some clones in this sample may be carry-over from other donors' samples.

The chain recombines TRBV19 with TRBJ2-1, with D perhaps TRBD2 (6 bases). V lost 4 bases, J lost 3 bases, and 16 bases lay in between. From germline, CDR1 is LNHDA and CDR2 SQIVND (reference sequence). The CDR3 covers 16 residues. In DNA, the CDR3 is TGTGCCAGTAGTAGTATAGCGGTCCCGGACTACAATGAGCAGTTCTTC. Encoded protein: CASSSIAVPDYNEQFF.

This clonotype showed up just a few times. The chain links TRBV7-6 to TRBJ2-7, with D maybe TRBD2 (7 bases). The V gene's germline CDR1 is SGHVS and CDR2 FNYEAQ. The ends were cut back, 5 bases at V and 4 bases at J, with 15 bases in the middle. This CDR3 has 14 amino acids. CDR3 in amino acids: CASSRKGGAYEQYF. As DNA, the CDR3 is TGTGCCAGCAGCCGAAAGGGGGGGGCTTACGAGCAGTACTTC.

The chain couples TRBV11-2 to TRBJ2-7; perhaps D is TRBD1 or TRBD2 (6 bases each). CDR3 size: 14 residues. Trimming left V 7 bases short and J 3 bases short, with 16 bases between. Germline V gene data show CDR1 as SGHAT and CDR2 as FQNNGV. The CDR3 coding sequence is TGTGCCAGCACAGCAGGGGAGGAAATCTACGAGCAGTACTTC. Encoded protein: CASTAGEEIYEQYF.

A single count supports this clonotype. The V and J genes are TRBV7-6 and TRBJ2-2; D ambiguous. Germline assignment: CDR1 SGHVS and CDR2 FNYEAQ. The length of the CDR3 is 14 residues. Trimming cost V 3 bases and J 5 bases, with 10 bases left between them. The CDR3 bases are TGTGCCAGCAGCTTGATGGGGATAACCGGGGAGCTGTTTTTT. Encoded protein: CASSLMGITGELFF.

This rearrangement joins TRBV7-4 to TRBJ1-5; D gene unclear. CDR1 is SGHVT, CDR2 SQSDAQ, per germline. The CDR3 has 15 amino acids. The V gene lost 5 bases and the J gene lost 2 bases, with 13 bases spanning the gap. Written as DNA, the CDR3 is TGTGCCAGCAGCCCCGGGCTAGGGCGCAATCAGCCCCAGCATTTT. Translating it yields CASSPGLGRNQPQHF.

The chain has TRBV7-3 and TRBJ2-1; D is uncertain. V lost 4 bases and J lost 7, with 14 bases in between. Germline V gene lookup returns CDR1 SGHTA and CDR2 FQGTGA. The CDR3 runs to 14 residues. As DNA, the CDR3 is TGTGCCAGCAGCTCATTAGAATCCGGTAATGAGCAGTTCTTC. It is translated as CASSSLESGNEQFF. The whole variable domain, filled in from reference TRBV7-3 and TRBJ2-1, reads GAGVSQTPSNKVTEKGKYVELRCDPISGHTALYWYRQSLGQGPEFLIYFQGTGAADDSGLPNDRFFAVRPEGSVSTLKIQRTERGDSAVYLCASSSLESGNEQFFGPGTRLTVL.

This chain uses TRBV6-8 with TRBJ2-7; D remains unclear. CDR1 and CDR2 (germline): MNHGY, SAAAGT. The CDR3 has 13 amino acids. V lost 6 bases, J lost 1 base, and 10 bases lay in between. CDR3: CASSPASSYEQYF. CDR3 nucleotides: TGTGCCAGCAGCCCCGCCTCGTCCTACGAGCAGTACTTC.

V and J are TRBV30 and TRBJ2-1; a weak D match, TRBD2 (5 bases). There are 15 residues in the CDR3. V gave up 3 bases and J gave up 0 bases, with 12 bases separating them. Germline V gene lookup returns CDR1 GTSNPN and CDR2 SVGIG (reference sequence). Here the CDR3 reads CAWRLGVSSYNEQFF. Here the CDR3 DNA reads TGTGCCTGGAGACTGGGAGTGAGCTCCTACAATGAGCAGTTCTTC.

The CDR3, as DNA: TGCAGTGCTCTGAGCCTTTACAGGGATTCACCCCTCCACTTT. Amino acids: CSALSLYRDSPLHF. This chain links TRBV20-1 with TRBJ1-6; D is perhaps TRBD1 (6 bases). V was pared by 5 bases and J by 8 bases, with 16 bases between. The germline gives CDR1 DFQATT, CDR2 SNEGSKA (reference sequence). The CDR3 covers 14 residues.

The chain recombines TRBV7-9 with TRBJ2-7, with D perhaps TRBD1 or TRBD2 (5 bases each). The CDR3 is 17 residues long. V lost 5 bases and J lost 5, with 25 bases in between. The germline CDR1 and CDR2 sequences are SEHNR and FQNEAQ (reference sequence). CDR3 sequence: CASSPTTPGTRDHEQYF. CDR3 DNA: TGTGCCAGCAGCCCCACTACACCCGGGACCAGAGACCACGAGCAGTACTTC. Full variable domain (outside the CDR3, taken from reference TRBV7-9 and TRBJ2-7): DTGVSQNPRHKITKRGQNVTFRCDPISEHNRLYWYRQTLGQGPEFLTYFQNEAQLEKSRLLSDRFSAERPKGSFSTLEIQRTEQGDSAMYLCASSPTTPGTRDHEQYFGPGTRLTVT.

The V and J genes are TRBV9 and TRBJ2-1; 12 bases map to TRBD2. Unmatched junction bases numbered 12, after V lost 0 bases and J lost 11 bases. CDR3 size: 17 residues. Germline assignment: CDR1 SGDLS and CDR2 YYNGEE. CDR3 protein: CASSVGGRLAGANKQFF. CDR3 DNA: TGTGCCAGCAGCGTAGGAGGACGACTAGCGGGAGCTAACAAGCAGTTCTTC.

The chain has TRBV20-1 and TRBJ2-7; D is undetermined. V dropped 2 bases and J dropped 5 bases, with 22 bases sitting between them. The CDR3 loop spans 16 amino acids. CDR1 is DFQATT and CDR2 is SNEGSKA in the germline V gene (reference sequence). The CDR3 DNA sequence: TGCAGTGCTAGACGCCGATCCCGGACCCGAGAGAACGAGCAGTACTTC. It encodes CSARRRSRTRENEQYF.

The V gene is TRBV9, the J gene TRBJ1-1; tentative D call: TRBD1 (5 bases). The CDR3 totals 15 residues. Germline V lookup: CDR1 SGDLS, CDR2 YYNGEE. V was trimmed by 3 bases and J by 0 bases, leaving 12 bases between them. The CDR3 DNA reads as TGTGCCAGCAGCGGGGGCAGAACTATGAACACTGAAGCTTTCTTT. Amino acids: CASSGGRTMNTEAFF.

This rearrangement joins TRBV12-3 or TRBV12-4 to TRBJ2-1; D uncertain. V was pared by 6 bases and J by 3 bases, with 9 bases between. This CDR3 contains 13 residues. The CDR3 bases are TGTGCCAGCAGCCTTGACCACTACAATGAGCAGTTCTTC. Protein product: CASSLDHYNEQFF.

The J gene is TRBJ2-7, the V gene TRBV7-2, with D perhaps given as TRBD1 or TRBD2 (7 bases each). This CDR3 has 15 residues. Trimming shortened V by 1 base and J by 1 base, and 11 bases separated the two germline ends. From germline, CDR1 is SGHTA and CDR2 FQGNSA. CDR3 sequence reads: CASSLGQGGSYEQYF. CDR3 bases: TGTGCCAGCAGCTTAGGGCAGGGGGGGTCCTACGAGCAGTACTTC.

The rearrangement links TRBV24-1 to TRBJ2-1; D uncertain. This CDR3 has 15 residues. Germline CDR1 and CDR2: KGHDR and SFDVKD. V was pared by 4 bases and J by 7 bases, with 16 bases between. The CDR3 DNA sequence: TGTGCCACCAGTGACCCCCGTTACCCAGAGAATGAGCAGTTCTTC. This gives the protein CATSDPRYPENEQFF.

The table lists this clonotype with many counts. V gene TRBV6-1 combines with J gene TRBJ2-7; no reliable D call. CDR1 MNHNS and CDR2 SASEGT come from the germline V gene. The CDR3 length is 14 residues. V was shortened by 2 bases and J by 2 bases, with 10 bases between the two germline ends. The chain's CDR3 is CASSEWRSPYEQYF. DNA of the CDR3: TGTGCCAGCAGTGAATGGCGCAGCCCCTACGAGCAGTACTTC.

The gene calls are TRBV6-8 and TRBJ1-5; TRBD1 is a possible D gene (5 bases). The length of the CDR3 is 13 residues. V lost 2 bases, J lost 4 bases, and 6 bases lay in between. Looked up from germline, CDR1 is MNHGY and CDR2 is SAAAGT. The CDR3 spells CASSYAGNQPQHF. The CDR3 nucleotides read TGTGCCAGCAGTTACGCAGGGAATCAGCCCCAGCATTTT.

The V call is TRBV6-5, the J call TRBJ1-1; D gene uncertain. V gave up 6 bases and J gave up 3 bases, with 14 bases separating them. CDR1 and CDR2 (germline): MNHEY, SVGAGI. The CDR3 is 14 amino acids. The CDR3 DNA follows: TGTGCCAGCAGGTTTACTTTGGTGGACACTGAAGCTTTCTTT. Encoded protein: CASRFTLVDTEAFF.

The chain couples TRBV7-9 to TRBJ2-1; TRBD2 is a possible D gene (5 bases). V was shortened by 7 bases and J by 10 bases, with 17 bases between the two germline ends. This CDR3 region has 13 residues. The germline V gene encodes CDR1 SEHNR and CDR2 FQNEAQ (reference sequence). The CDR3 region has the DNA TGTGCCAGCAACCAGCGGAAGGATGACGAGCAGTTCTTC. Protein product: CASNQRKDDEQFF.

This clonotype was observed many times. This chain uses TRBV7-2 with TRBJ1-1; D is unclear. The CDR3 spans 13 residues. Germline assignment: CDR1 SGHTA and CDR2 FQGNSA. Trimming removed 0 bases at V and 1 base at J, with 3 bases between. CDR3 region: CASSLATNTEAFF. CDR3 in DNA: TGTGCCAGCAGCTTAGCAACGAACACTGAAGCTTTCTTT. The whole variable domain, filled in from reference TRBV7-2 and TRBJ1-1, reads GAGVSQSPSNKVTEKGKDVELRCDPISGHTALYWYRQSLGQGLEFLIYFQGNSAPDKSGLPSDRFSAERTGGSVSTLTIQRTQQEDSAVYLCASSLATNTEAFFGQGTRLTVV.

The CDR3 DNA follows: TGTGCCAGCAGCCAAGATGAGATCGGGGTATATGGGAACACTGAAGCTTTCTTT. This encodes CASSQDEIGVYGNTEAFF. V and J are TRBV4-2 and TRBJ1-1; D gene unclear. Germline CDR1 is LGHNA and CDR2 is YNFKEQ. Trimming pared 0 bases from V and 1 base from J, leaving 18 bases between. CDR3 length: 18 residues.

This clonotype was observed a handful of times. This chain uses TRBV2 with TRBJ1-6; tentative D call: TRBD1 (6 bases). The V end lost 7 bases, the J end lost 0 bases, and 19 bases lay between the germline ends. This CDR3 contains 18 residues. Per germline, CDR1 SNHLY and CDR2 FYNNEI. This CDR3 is CASILYGDTSSYNSPLHF. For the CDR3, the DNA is TGTGCCAGCATTTTATACGGGGACACGAGCTCCTATAATTCACCCCTCCACTTT.

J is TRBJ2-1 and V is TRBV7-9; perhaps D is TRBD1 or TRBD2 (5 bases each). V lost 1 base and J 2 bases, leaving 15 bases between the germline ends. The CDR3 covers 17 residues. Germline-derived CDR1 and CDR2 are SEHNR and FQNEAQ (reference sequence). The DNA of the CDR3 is TGTGCCAGCAGCTTAGACTCCGGGACGGACGCCTACAATGAGCAGTTCTTC. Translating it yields CASSLDSGTDAYNEQFF.

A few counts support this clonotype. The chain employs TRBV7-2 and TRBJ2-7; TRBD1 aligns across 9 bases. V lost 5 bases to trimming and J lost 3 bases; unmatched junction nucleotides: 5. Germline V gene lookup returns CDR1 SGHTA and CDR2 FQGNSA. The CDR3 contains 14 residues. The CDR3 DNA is TGTGCCAGCAGCCCCAGACAGGGGGGCTACGAGCAGTACTTC. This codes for CASSPRQGGYEQYF.

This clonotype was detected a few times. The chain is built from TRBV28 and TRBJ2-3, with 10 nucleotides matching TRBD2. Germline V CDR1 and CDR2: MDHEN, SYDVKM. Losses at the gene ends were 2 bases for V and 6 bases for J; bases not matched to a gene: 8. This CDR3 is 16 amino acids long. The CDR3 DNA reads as TGTGCCAGCAGTTTAGGGCTAGCGGGAGCGGGGGATACGCAGTATTTT. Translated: CASSLGLAGAGDTQYF.

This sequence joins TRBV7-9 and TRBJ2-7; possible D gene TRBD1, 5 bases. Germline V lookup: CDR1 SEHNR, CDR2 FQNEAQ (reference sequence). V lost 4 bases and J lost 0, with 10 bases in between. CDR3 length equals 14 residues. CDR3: CASSSADSSYEQYF. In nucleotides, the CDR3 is TGTGCCAGCAGCTCCGCCGACAGCTCCTACGAGCAGTACTTC.